This T cell receptor beta chain was captured in a study of identical twins. Findings and limits, study-wide: Out-of-frame alpha sequences shared by twins were enriched for low generation probability. Models came in too low on out-of-frame TCR alpha sharing in monozygotic twins.

V lost 2 bases and J lost 4, with 11 bases in between. This CDR3 has 14 amino acids. Looked up from germline, CDR1 is SGHAT and CDR2 is FQNNGV. This clonotype was found many times. What it binds is not known. A universal primer site came from template switching; cDNA carried unique molecular identifiers. TCRdb called the 5' RACE reads again in MiXCR, with one record for every CDR3 protein. The table has roughly 570,000 distinct CDR3 sequences, approximately 10% seen once. Separately, the same data were catalogued under a study of yellow fever vaccine responses in identical twins.

This chain links TRBV11-2 with TRBJ2-5; no definite D call. Source material: PBMCs. The clonotype was recovered from a woman aged 18 to 35 in good health. CDR3 nucleotide sequence: TGTGCCAGCAGCTTAATCCAGGTCGCAGAGACCCAGTACTTC. It codes for CASSLIQVAETQYF.